A selection of T cell receptor beta chains follows, all from one sample in a study of technical replicates of blood from several donors. Sequencing used immunoSEQ multiplex PCR; TCRdb keeps in-frame clones, though not all of them. The table records approximately 97,000 clones, roughly 96% of them present only once. Material: T cells isolated from PBMCs. Source of these receptors: a human donor in good health. Each CDR3 is given with its conserved first and last residue. D genes are given only for firm matches. A row's size may be missing; if present it is once, few, many or a size class.

CDR3 protein: CASSGGTGRGYTF; CDR3 DNA: TGCGCCAGCAGCGGCGGGACAGGCCGTGGCTACACCTTC; clone size: NA; D gene: TRBD1; J gene: TRBJ1-2; V gene: TRBV5-1
CDR3 protein: CASSSWTGNTEAFF; CDR3 DNA: TGTGCCAGCAGCTCTTGGACAGGGAACACTGAAGCTTTCTTT; clone size: NA; D gene: TRBD1; J gene: TRBJ1-1; V gene: TRBV7-2
CDR3 protein: CASSLATGPGGYTF; CDR3 DNA: TGTGCCAGCAGCTTAGCAACAGGGCCAGGTGGCTACACCTTC; clone size: once; D gene: NA; J gene: TRBJ1-2; V gene: TRBV7-2
CDR3 protein: CASSETGSTYNEQFF; CDR3 DNA: TGCGCCAGCAGCGAGACAGGGAGCACCTACAATGAGCAGTTCTTC; clone size: NA; D gene: TRBD1; J gene: TRBJ2-1; V gene: TRBV5-1
CDR3 protein: CASSLRTPETQYF; CDR3 DNA: TGTGCCAGCAGCTTAAGGACTCCAGAGACCCAGTACTTC; clone size: NA; D gene: NA; J gene: TRBJ2-5; V gene: TRBV7-3
CDR3 protein: CASSHGEYEQYF; CDR3 DNA: TGCGCCAGCAGCCACGGGGAGTACGAGCAGTACTTC; clone size: NA; D gene: NA; J gene: TRBJ2-7; V gene: TRBV4-1
CDR3 protein: CATSRARLAGYEQFF; CDR3 DNA: TGTGCCACCAGCAGAGCAAGACTAGCGGGATATGAGCAGTTCTTC; clone size: NA; D gene: TRBD2; J gene: TRBJ2-1; V gene: TRBV15
CDR3 protein: CASSLTSGGSGANVLTF; CDR3 DNA: TGTGCCAGCAGTCTGACTAGCGGGGGCTCTGGGGCCAACGTCCTGACTTTC; clone size: once; D gene: TRBD2; J gene: TRBJ2-6; V gene: TRBV27
CDR3 protein: CASSLTASNTEAFF; CDR3 DNA: TGTGCCAGCAGCCTGACAGCCTCCAACACTGAAGCTTTCTTT; clone size: NA; D gene: NA; J gene: TRBJ1-1; V gene: TRBV7-9
CDR3 protein: CASSLSYEQYF; CDR3 DNA: TGTGCCAGCAGCCTTAGCTACGAGCAGTACTTC; clone size: once; D gene: NA; J gene: TRBJ2-7; V gene: TRBV7-2
CDR3 protein: CASSYRESTYEQYF; CDR3 DNA: TGTGCCAGTAGTTATCGCGAGTCTACCTACGAGCAGTACTTC; clone size: once; D gene: NA; J gene: TRBJ2-7; V gene: TRBV19
CDR3 protein: CASRQIGQGNQPQHF; CDR3 DNA: TGTGCCAGCAGGCAAATAGGACAGGGCAATCAGCCCCAGCATTTT; clone size: NA; D gene: TRBD1; J gene: TRBJ1-5; V gene: TRBV27
CDR3 protein: CASSAGENTEAFF; CDR3 DNA: TGTGCCAGCAGCGCGGGGGAGAACACTGAAGCTTTCTTT; clone size: NA; D gene: NA; J gene: TRBJ1-1; V gene: TRBV9
CDR3 protein: CASLAEETQYF; CDR3 DNA: TGTGCCAGCCTAGCTGAAGAGACCCAGTACTTC; clone size: NA; D gene: NA; J gene: TRBJ2-5; V gene: TRBV2
CDR3 protein: CASSKGVLTGHEKLFF; CDR3 DNA: TGTGCCAGCAGCAAAGGAGTACTGACAGGGCATGAAAAACTGTTTTTT; clone size: NA; D gene: NA; J gene: TRBJ1-4; V gene: TRBV21-1
CDR3 protein: CASSLALAKNIQYF; CDR3 DNA: TGCGCCAGCAGCTTGGCCTTGGCCAAAAACATTCAGTACTTC; clone size: NA; D gene: NA; J gene: TRBJ2-4; V gene: TRBV5-1
CDR3 protein: CASSVGGLGQDNEQFF; CDR3 DNA: TGTGCCAGCAGCGTAGGAGGGTTAGGTCAAGACAATGAGCAGTTCTTC; clone size: NA; D gene: NA; J gene: TRBJ2-1; V gene: TRBV9
CDR3 protein: CAWDGDRGPNSPLHF; CDR3 DNA: TGTGCCTGGGATGGGGACAGGGGGCCAAATTCACCCCTCCACTTT; clone size: NA; D gene: TRBD1; J gene: TRBJ1-6; V gene: TRBV30
CDR3 protein: CAISASGSLGNIQYF; CDR3 DNA: TGTGCCATCAGTGCTAGCGGGAGTCTCGGAAACATTCAGTACTTC; clone size: NA; D gene: TRBD2; J gene: TRBJ2-4; V gene: TRBV10-3
CDR3 protein: CASSEEASGSYEQYF; CDR3 DNA: TGTGCCAGCAGTGAAGAGGCTAGCGGGAGCTACGAGCAGTACTTC; clone size: once; D gene: TRBD2; J gene: TRBJ2-7; V gene: TRBV6-1
CDR3 protein: CASIYKDLPGEQYF; CDR3 DNA: TGTGCCAGCATCTATAAGGATCTTCCGGGCGAGCAGTACTTC; clone size: once; D gene: NA; J gene: TRBJ2-7; V gene: TRBV5-4
CDR3 protein: CASSSWNTEAFF; CDR3 DNA: TGTGCCAGCAGCTCGTGGAACACTGAAGCTTTCTTT; clone size: NA; D gene: NA; J gene: TRBJ1-1; V gene: TRBV9
CDR3 protein: CASSPRTSGTIQFF; CDR3 DNA: TGTGCCAGCAGCCCCAGGACTAGCGGGACGATACAGTTCTTC; clone size: NA; D gene: TRBD2; J gene: TRBJ2-1; V gene: TRBV13
CDR3 protein: CASSGRSYNEQFF; CDR3 DNA: TGTGCCAGTTCAGGGAGGTCCTACAATGAGCAGTTCTTC; clone size: NA; D gene: NA; J gene: TRBJ2-1; V gene: TRBV19
CDR3 protein: CTSSQSRSGRCTDTQYF; CDR3 DNA: TGCACCAGCAGCCAAAGTCGTAGCGGGAGATGCACAGATACGCAGTATTTT; clone size: NA; D gene: NA; J gene: TRBJ2-3; V gene: TRBV1
CDR3 protein: CASSLIGENEQFF; CDR3 DNA: TGTGCCAGCAGCCTGATCGGGGAAAATGAGCAGTTCTTC; clone size: NA; D gene: NA; J gene: TRBJ2-1; V gene: TRBV5-6
CDR3 protein: CASENPRASGSEQYF; CDR3 DNA: TGTGCCAGTGAAAATCCCCGGGCTAGCGGGAGCGAGCAGTACTTC; clone size: NA; D gene: TRBD2; J gene: TRBJ2-7; V gene: TRBV19
CDR3 protein: CASSQPGGFQPYEQYF; CDR3 DNA: TGTGCCAGCAGTCAACCTGGGGGGTTTCAACCCTACGAGCAGTACTTC; clone size: once; D gene: NA; J gene: TRBJ2-7; V gene: TRBV21-1
CDR3 protein: CASSLGEGVMSKRQYF; CDR3 DNA: TGTGCCAGCAGTTTAGGCGAGGGAGTGATGAGTAAAAGGCAGTACTTC; clone size: NA; D gene: NA; J gene: TRBJ2-7; V gene: TRBV28
CDR3 protein: CASSLGSSNEQFF; CDR3 DNA: TGTGCCAGCAGCTTAGGTTCCAGCAATGAGCAGTTCTTC; clone size: NA; D gene: NA; J gene: TRBJ2-1; V gene: TRBV11-3
CDR3 protein: CASSYDSYQPQHF; CDR3 DNA: TGTGCCAGCAGTTACGACAGCTATCAGCCCCAGCATTTT; clone size: NA; D gene: NA; J gene: TRBJ1-5; V gene: TRBV6-5
CDR3 protein: CAWSFPVNTEAFF; CDR3 DNA: TGTGCCTGGAGTTTCCCGGTGAACACTGAAGCTTTCTTT; clone size: few; D gene: NA; J gene: TRBJ1-1; V gene: TRBV30
CDR3 protein: CASSSGGSNEQFF; CDR3 DNA: TGTGCCAGCAGTTCGGGAGGGAGCAATGAGCAGTTCTTC; clone size: NA; D gene: TRBD2; J gene: TRBJ2-1; V gene: TRBV27
CDR3 protein: CASSLEHHTEAFF; CDR3 DNA: TGTGCCAGCAGCTTAGAACACCACACTGAAGCTTTCTTT; clone size: once; D gene: NA; J gene: TRBJ1-1; V gene: TRBV7-9
CDR3 protein: CSVTPLDRGNEKLFF; CDR3 DNA: TGCAGCGTCACACCATTAGACAGGGGAAATGAAAAACTGTTTTTT; clone size: NA; D gene: TRBD1; J gene: TRBJ1-4; V gene: TRBV29-1
CDR3 protein: CASSLDRGQETQYF; CDR3 DNA: TGCGCCAGCAGCTTGGACAGGGGGCAAGAGACCCAGTACTTC; clone size: NA; D gene: TRBD1; J gene: TRBJ2-5; V gene: TRBV5-1
CDR3 protein: CASSLVSGGVGTEAFF; CDR3 DNA: TGCGCCAGCAGCTTGGTTTCAGGGGGCGTCGGCACTGAAGCTTTCTTT; clone size: NA; D gene: TRBD1; J gene: TRBJ1-1; V gene: TRBV5-1
CDR3 protein: CASSLRTVAFF; CDR3 DNA: TGTGCCAGCAGCTTAAGGACAGTAGCTTTCTTT; clone size: NA; D gene: NA; J gene: TRBJ1-1; V gene: TRBV13
CDR3 protein: CASGKQGLVGELFF; CDR3 DNA: TGTGCTAGTGGAAAACAGGGGTTGGTCGGGGAGCTGTTTTTT; clone size: NA; D gene: TRBD1; J gene: TRBJ2-2; V gene: TRBV12-5
CDR3 protein: CASSLGWGKGTYEQYF; CDR3 DNA: TGTGCCAGCAGCTTAGGATGGGGCAAAGGGACCTACGAGCAGTACTTC; clone size: NA; D gene: NA; J gene: TRBJ2-7; V gene: TRBV7-8